Listed here is a single TCR beta chain. What it binds is unknown. This sample stems from a study of beta chain features in type 1 diabetes. Notes on the study in general: Insertions at VDJ junctions were less frequent in type 1 diabetes patients. These patients also deleted more nucleotides at the same junctions.

Reverse transcribing all isolated RNA meant expressed TCRB transcripts were sequenced. TCRdb keeps only in-frame clones here, not all; method: immunoSEQ multiplex PCR. The repertoire consists of about 60,000 clones, with about 55% occurring once and the leading ten covering about 2.2%. The clonotype originates from a woman aged 18 to 35 in good health. Sequencing was carried out using Tregs from blood.

The CDR3: CASSFAGESNQPQHF. Written as DNA, the CDR3 is TGCGCCAGCAGCTTCGCAGGGGAAAGCAATCAGCCCCAGCATTTT. The chain joins TRBV5-1 to TRBJ1-5, with D perhaps TRBD1 (6 bases). Trimming removed 2 bases from V and 1 base from J, with 10 bases in between. This CDR3 spans 15 amino acids. Germline CDR1 and CDR2: SGHRS and YFSETQ.